Presented here are 15 T cell receptor beta chains from one specimen sequenced in a study of beta chain features in type 1 diabetes. The study reverse transcribed the entire isolated RNA, so it sequenced expressed TCRB transcripts. Sequenced by immunoSEQ multiplex PCR; TCRdb stores in-frame clones only, minus some. The sample contains under 200,000 clones, approximately 9.9% of which appear only once. The sequencing sample was made of central memory CD4+ T cells from blood. The receptors come from a woman in her late teens or twenties in good health.

This clone was detected a few times. J is TRBJ2-1 and V is TRBV6-6; possible D gene TRBD2, 6 bases. The V end lost 10 bases, the J end lost 4 bases, and 23 bases lay between the germline ends. Germline V gene sequence: CDR1 MNHNY, CDR2 SVGAGI (reference sequence). CDR3 length: 16 residues. For the CDR3, the DNA is TGTGCCACCTCCTCGCCCGGGAGTGGCCCTTACAATGAGCAGTTCTTC. It encodes CATSSPGSGPYNEQFF.

This clone showed up just a few times. The chain employs TRBV6-5 and TRBJ1-5; TRBD1 matches at 8 bases. Germline trimming cut 6 bases from V and 7 bases from J; bases unmatched to any gene: 2. The germline V gene encodes CDR1 MNHEY and CDR2 SVGAGI. The CDR3 extends over 12 amino acids. CDR3 loop: CASRTGVQPQHF. The DNA of the CDR3 is TGTGCCAGCAGGACAGGGGTGCAGCCCCAGCATTTT.

This clone was observed a handful of times. The rearrangement joins TRBV5-1 to TRBJ2-4, with D possibly matching TRBD1 (5 bases). Trimming cost V 0 bases and J 9 bases, with 16 bases left between them. This CDR3 comprises 15 residues. Germline assignment: CDR1 SGHRS and CDR2 YFSETQ. CDR3 region: CASSLGLSGAGIQYF. The CDR3 DNA follows: TGCGCCAGCAGCTTGGGGCTTTCTGGGGCCGGCATTCAGTACTTC.

The chain is built from TRBV28 and TRBJ1-2, with 8 bases that match TRBD1. Germline CDR1 MDHEN, CDR2 SYDVKM. This CDR3 is 14 amino acids long. Germline trimming cut 6 bases from V and 4 bases from J; bases unmatched to any gene: 7. The chain's CDR3 is CASRPGGAGYGYTF. CDR3 nucleotide sequence: TGTGCCAGCAGGCCAGGGGGCGCGGGCTATGGCTACACCTTC.

This chain joins TRBV2 and TRBJ2-7, with D maybe TRBD1 (5 bases). Trimming cost V 6 bases and J 3 bases, with 12 bases left between them. Germline V gene data show CDR1 as SNHLY and CDR2 as FYNNEI. This CDR3 contains 13 residues. DNA of the CDR3: TGTGCCAGCAGCCGCCCAGACAGCTACGAGCAGTACTTC. Amino acids: CASSRPDSYEQYF.

This clone was picked up a small number of times. The chain links TRBV5-4 to TRBJ2-5, with a weak D call TRBD1 (5 bases). The CDR3 is 14 residues long. V gave up 3 bases and J gave up 1 base, with 10 bases separating them. Germline values: CDR1 SGHNT, CDR2 YYREEE (reference sequence). Here the CDR3 reads CASSSRQSQETQYF. Here the CDR3 DNA reads TGTGCCAGCAGCTCCCGACAGAGCCAAGAGACCCAGTACTTC.

This clone was recorded a few times. The V call is TRBV7-3, the J call TRBJ2-3; 10 bases are a match to TRBD2. In germline, CDR1 is SGHTA, CDR2 FQGTGA. Losses at the gene ends were 4 bases for V and 1 base for J; bases not matched to a gene: 5. This CDR3 is 16 amino acids long. The CDR3 DNA follows: TGTGCCAGCAGCTCCCCCGGGACTAGCGGCACAGATACGCAGTATTTT. This sequence encodes CASSSPGTSGTDTQYF.

This clone was observed a few times. This chain joins TRBV7-8 and TRBJ2-1, with 7 nucleotides matching TRBD2. Losses at the gene ends were 1 base for V and 6 bases for J; bases not matched to a gene: 6. CDR3 length equals 15 residues. From germline, CDR1 is SGHVS and CDR2 FQNEAQ. The CDR3 is CASSLGTSVSNEQFF. CDR3 DNA sequence: TGTGCCAGCAGCTTAGGCACTAGCGTGTCCAATGAGCAGTTCTTC.

This sequence joins TRBV5-1 and TRBJ1-2, with 8 bases matching TRBD1. The length of the CDR3 is 13 residues. In germline, CDR1 is SGHRS, CDR2 YFSETQ. The V segment lost 6 bases and the J segment 5 bases; nucleotides outside the gene matches: 6. CDR3 protein: CASTPGTGYGYTF. DNA of the CDR3: TGCGCCAGCACCCCTGGGACAGGATATGGCTACACCTTC.

This chain uses TRBV21-1 with TRBJ2-3; the table calls TRBD2, which could not be checked here. TRBV21-1 is a pseudogene. The CDR3 extends over 17 amino acids. Here the CDR3 reads CASTPRAGGPSTDTQYF. CDR3 coding DNA: TGTGCCAGCACCCCACGAGCGGGGGGTCCTAGCACAGATACGCAGTATTTT.

This clone was seen a few times. J is TRBJ2-3 and V is TRBV5-4; the match to TRBD2 covers 10 bases. This CDR3 comprises 17 residues. Trimming cost V 0 bases and J 2 bases; bases outside gene matches: 6. Germline V CDR1 and CDR2: SGHNT, YYREEE (reference sequence). The CDR3 region is CASSLVLAGPSTDTQYF. In DNA form, the CDR3 reads TGTGCCAGCAGCTTGGTACTAGCGGGACCTTCCACAGATACGCAGTATTTT.

This clone showed up just a few times. The rearrangement joins TRBV7-3 to TRBJ2-7, with D perhaps TRBD1 (5 bases). This CDR3 has 14 residues. Germline CDR1 and CDR2: SGHTA and FQGTGA. With 1 base removed from V and 1 base from J, the gap between germline ends came to 8 bases. In nucleotides, the CDR3 is TGTGCCAGCAGCTTAAACCCAGGGTCCTACGAGCAGTACTTC. Translation: CASSLNPGSYEQYF.

The chain employs TRBV30 and TRBJ1-1; D gene uncertain. V lost 3 bases and J 4 bases, leaving 15 bases between the germline ends. The CDR3 has 14 residues. Germline values: CDR1 GTSNPN, CDR2 SVGIG (reference sequence). CDR3: CAWSGAVLATEAFF. The DNA for the CDR3 is TGTGCCTGGAGCGGAGCGGTTTTAGCCACTGAAGCTTTCTTT.

This clone was found a few times. V is TRBV30 and J is TRBJ2-7; D might be TRBD1 (5 bases). Germline V gene data show CDR1 as GTSNPN and CDR2 as SVGIG (reference sequence). The CDR3 sequence is 12 residues long. Trimming pared 4 bases from V and 0 bases from J, leaving 7 bases between. The chain's CDR3 is CAWKGPSYEQYF. In nucleotides, the CDR3 is TGTGCCTGGAAGGGGCCCTCCTACGAGCAGTACTTC.

The V call is TRBV4-2, the J call TRBJ1-2; TRBD1 might be the D (5 bases). The CDR3 length is 14 residues. The V end was cut by 1 base, the J end by 4 bases, with 10 bases between. Germline CDR1 LGHNA, CDR2 YNFKEQ. CDR3 amino acids: CASSQVRDSYGYTF. The DNA for the CDR3 is TGTGCCAGCAGCCAAGTCCGGGACTCCTATGGCTACACCTTC.